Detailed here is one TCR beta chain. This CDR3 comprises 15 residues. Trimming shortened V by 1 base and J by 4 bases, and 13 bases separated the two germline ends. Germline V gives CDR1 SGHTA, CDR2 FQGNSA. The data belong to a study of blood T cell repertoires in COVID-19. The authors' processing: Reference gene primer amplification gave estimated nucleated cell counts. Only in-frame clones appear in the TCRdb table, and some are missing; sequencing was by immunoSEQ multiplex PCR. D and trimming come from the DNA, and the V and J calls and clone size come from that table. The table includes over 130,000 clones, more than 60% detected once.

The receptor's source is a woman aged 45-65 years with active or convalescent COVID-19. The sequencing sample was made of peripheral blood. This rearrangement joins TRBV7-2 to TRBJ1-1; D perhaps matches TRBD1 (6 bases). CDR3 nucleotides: TGTGCCAGCAGCTTAGGTGGGGGCATTAGCACTGAAGCTTTCTTT. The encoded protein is CASSLGGGISTEAFF.